The T cell receptor beta chain described here comes from a study of identical twins. Remarks on this clonotype: Its target is not known.

TCRdb called the 5' RACE reads again in MiXCR, with one record for every CDR3 protein. The table lists 690,000 or so distinct CDR3 sequences, more than 6.5% of them singletons. Germline lookup yields CDR1 SQVTM and CDR2 ANQGSEA. The V end was cut by 4 bases, the J end by 6 bases, with 9 bases between. The CDR3 length is 12 residues. Study-level findings and limits: Beta out-of-frame twin sharing showed a weaker excess.

The same specimen was also included in a second study, on yellow fever vaccine responses in identical twins.

The rearrangement links TRBV29-1 to TRBJ2-2; no reliable D call. The sequenced material came from PBMCs. This sequence was found in a woman aged 18-29 years in good health. This chain's CDR3 is CSVGNLAGELFF. CDR3 nucleotides: TGCAGCGTTGGTAACCTAGCCGGGGAGCTGTTTTTT.